The 10 T cell receptor beta chains given below trace back to one sample, sequenced in a study of cytomegalovirus exposure and HLA in healthy donors. Method: immunoSEQ multiplex PCR; TCRdb's copy keeps in-frame clones and lacks some. This table holds a few hundred thousand clones, about 90% found once. The sequenced sample was PBMCs. These receptors were collected from a woman younger than 35 in good health and CMV-seronegative.

The genes are TRBV7-8 and TRBJ1-2, with TRBD1 matching 7 bases. The CDR3 length is 14 residues. The trim removed 1 base at V and 4 bases at J, leaving 3 bases unmatched. Germline V gives CDR1 SGHVS, CDR2 FQNEAQ. The CDR3 reads CASSLGGTAYGYTF. The CDR3 DNA follows: TGTGCCAGCAGCTTAGGCGGGACAGCCTATGGCTACACCTTC.

The chain joins TRBV19 to TRBJ1-2, with no clear D. Deletions cut 6 bases from V and 1 base from J, with 15 bases between. The germline CDR1 and CDR2 sequences are LNHDA and SQIVND (reference sequence). The CDR3 consists of 15 residues. The CDR3 sequence: CASSRREKVNYGYTF. CDR3 DNA: TGTGCCAGTAGCCGACGGGAGAAAGTTAACTATGGCTACACCTTC.

This clone has just one count. The V gene is TRBV30, the J gene TRBJ2-5, with D possibly TRBD2 on 6 matching bases. Germline assignment: CDR1 GTSNPN and CDR2 SVGIG (reference sequence). V gave up 4 bases and J gave up 10 bases, with 16 bases separating them. The CDR3 loop spans 12 amino acids. CDR3 nucleotide sequence: TGTGCCTGGAAGCCCTTGGGGGGTAGCCAGTACTTC. Amino acids: CAWKPLGGSQYF.

The chain is built from TRBV14 and TRBJ2-1; 7 nucleotides agree with TRBD2. The CDR3 covers 16 residues. Germline-derived CDR1 and CDR2 are SGHDN and FVKESK. J lost 8 bases, V lost 2 bases, and 12 bases had no gene match. CDR3 nucleotide sequence: TGTGCCAGCAGCCAACTGCGGGGTGGGAGGGCGGATGAGCAGTTCTTC. This codes for CASSQLRGGRADEQFF.

The V call is TRBV27, the J call TRBJ2-1, with D perhaps TRBD2 (6 bases). The CDR3 extends over 14 amino acids. Between the trimmed V and J ends, which lost 3 bases and 7 bases, there was a span of 13 bases. Germline V lookup: CDR1 MNHEY, CDR2 SMNVEV (reference sequence). As DNA, the CDR3 is TGTGCCAGCAGTTTGGGGACTGGGGTTAATGAGCAGTTCTTC. Protein: CASSLGTGVNEQFF.

The sample holds one count of this clone. Other DNA sequences in this sample translate to the same CDR3. The V call is TRBV28, the J call TRBJ2-1; D unresolved. Germline V gene lookup returns CDR1 MDHEN and CDR2 SYDVKM. Trimming removed 9 bases from V and 4 bases from J, with 7 bases in between. The CDR3 contains 11 residues. CDR3 sequence reads: CASSRYNEQFF. CDR3 nucleotide sequence: TGTGCCAGTTCCAGGTACAATGAGCAGTTCTTC.

The chain has TRBV4-1 and TRBJ2-3; 13 nucleotides match TRBD2. The CDR3 length is 20 residues. J gave up 0 bases and V 0 bases, and 9 bases lay outside the gene matches. Germline V gives CDR1 MGHRA, CDR2 YSYEKL. CDR3: CASSQDRGVGLAGSTDTQYF. The CDR3 DNA sequence: TGCGCCAGCAGCCAAGATCGGGGGGTGGGACTAGCGGGGAGCACAGATACGCAGTATTTT.

This chain connects TRBV11-2 to TRBJ2-7; the match to TRBD2 covers 7 bases. This CDR3 is 17 amino acids long. With V trimmed by 4 bases and J by 7 bases, 19 bases remained unmatched. Germline assignment: CDR1 SGHAT and CDR2 FQNNGV. CDR3 loop: CASSSINTFRWGGEQYF. The CDR3 DNA sequence: TGTGCCAGCAGCTCTATAAACACCTTCCGATGGGGGGGGGAGCAGTACTTC.

This clone was counted between two and nine times. The chain uses TRBV4-1 and TRBJ2-7; D is unresolved. CDR3 length: 14 amino acids. Germline assignment: CDR1 MGHRA and CDR2 YSYEKL. Trimming took 1 base from V and 4 from J, leaving 11 bases between them. The CDR3 DNA sequence: TGCGCCAGCAGCCAAGGGGCCGGAAGTTACGAGCAGTACTTC. It specifies CASSQGAGSYEQYF.

The V and J genes are TRBV9 and TRBJ2-1; D is perhaps TRBD1 (6 bases). The V end lost 3 bases, the J end lost 3 bases, and 16 bases lay between the germline ends. The length of the CDR3 is 16 residues. CDR1 and CDR2 from the germline V gene are SGDLS and YYNGEE. This chain's CDR3 is CASSDRTDRDYNEQFF. CDR3 coding DNA: TGTGCCAGCAGCGATAGGACAGATAGGGACTACAATGAGCAGTTCTTC.